This T cell receptor (beta chain) was recorded in a study of T cell changes during pregnancy in multiple sclerosis. V gave up 1 base and J gave up 5 bases; unmatched junction bases: 7. The CDR3 length is 16 residues. CDR1 SGHDT and CDR2 YYEEEE come from the germline V gene. The assay was immunoSEQ multiplex PCR, and TCRdb's table has in-frame clones only and misses some. Among about 84,000 clones listed, 94% were seen once. The gene calls are TRBV5-6 and TRBJ2-7, with 12 bases identical to TRBD2. The source was peripheral blood, collected in the second trimester of pregnancy. The receptor was isolated from a female donor in good health, enrolled as a control in a pregnancy study. In nucleotides, the CDR3 is TGTGCCAGCAGCTTGTGGCTAGCGGGAGGGCCAAACGAGCAGTACTTC. Encoded protein: CASSLWLAGGPNEQYF.